Listed below are T cell receptor beta chains from one sample, sequenced in a study of T cells after yellow fever vaccination. TCRdb independently ran MiXCR on the 5' RACE reads; one entry per CDR3 protein. The top ten hold over 12% of the sample, which has 550,000 to 750,000 distinct CDR3 sequences, roughly 12% seen once. The material sequenced was PBMCs, taken on the day of the yellow fever booster vaccination. The receptors originated from a man younger than 40 who received the YFV17D yellow fever vaccine. Both conserved end residues are part of each CDR3. Fields, in order: J gene, V gene, CDR3 protein.

J gene: TRBJ2-1; V gene: TRBV14; CDR3 protein: CASSQTYEQFF
J gene: TRBJ2-1; V gene: TRBV7-2; CDR3 protein: CASSLGGAGGRYEQFF
J gene: TRBJ2-7; V gene: TRBV7-1; CDR3 protein: CAISSGHHYEQYF
J gene: TRBJ1-1; V gene: TRBV6-5; CDR3 protein: CASSYSNRPEAFF
J gene: TRBJ2-1; V gene: TRBV12-3/TRBV12-4; CDR3 protein: CASSGTSVPNEQFF
J gene: TRBJ2-6; V gene: TRBV7-9; CDR3 protein: CAKARGGSGANVLTF
J gene: TRBJ2-1; V gene: TRBV27; CDR3 protein: CASSLSRDTYNEQFF
J gene: TRBJ2-7; V gene: TRBV5-4; CDR3 protein: CASSWGTGAPIDEQYF
J gene: TRBJ2-4; V gene: TRBV7-8; CDR3 protein: CASSLDGGSAQYF
J gene: TRBJ2-5; V gene: TRBV20-1; CDR3 protein: CSAIGSVETQYF
J gene: TRBJ1-1; V gene: TRBV20-1; CDR3 protein: CSASRTEAFF
J gene: TRBJ2-1; V gene: TRBV7-2; CDR3 protein: CASSFQVLREQFF
J gene: TRBJ2-7; V gene: TRBV6-1; CDR3 protein: CASRGLAGGKAYEQYF
J gene: TRBJ1-3; V gene: TRBV7-2; CDR3 protein: CASSFNGASGNTIYF
J gene: TRBJ2-5; V gene: TRBV12-3/TRBV12-4; CDR3 protein: CTSSLAPKVSQYQETQYF
J gene: TRBJ2-1; V gene: TRBV12-3/TRBV12-4; CDR3 protein: CASRPVGSVNNEQFF
J gene: TRBJ2-1; V gene: TRBV7-3; CDR3 protein: CASSLGTEGYNEQFF
J gene: TRBJ2-5; V gene: TRBV18; CDR3 protein: CASSPPALAGKETQYF
J gene: TRBJ2-5; V gene: TRBV7-9; CDR3 protein: CASSLGMGKETQYF
J gene: TRBJ2-2; V gene: TRBV5-1; CDR3 protein: CASSLESYSTGELFF
J gene: TRBJ2-1; V gene: TRBV10-3; CDR3 protein: CAISDRDRGYNEQFF
J gene: TRBJ2-1; V gene: TRBV23-1; CDR3 protein: CASSQSVTSGRSYNEQFF
J gene: TRBJ2-3; V gene: TRBV24-1; CDR3 protein: CATSGGQGASTDTQYF
J gene: TRBJ2-4; V gene: TRBV12-3/TRBV12-4; CDR3 protein: CASSSFGGRENIQYF
J gene: TRBJ2-2; V gene: TRBV7-2; CDR3 protein: CASRGGAFGELFF
J gene: TRBJ2-5; V gene: TRBV5-1; CDR3 protein: CASSRRGTQYF
J gene: TRBJ2-1; V gene: TRBV18; CDR3 protein: CASSPFLDFYYNEQFF
J gene: TRBJ2-1; V gene: TRBV10-3; CDR3 protein: CAISSSAAADNEQFF
J gene: TRBJ2-7; V gene: TRBV12-3/TRBV12-4; CDR3 protein: CASSLIGTGSHEQYF
J gene: TRBJ1-2; V gene: TRBV7-3; CDR3 protein: CASSPGANYGYTF
J gene: TRBJ2-7; V gene: TRBV20-1; CDR3 protein: CSASDLAGPYEQYF
J gene: TRBJ2-7; V gene: TRBV29-1; CDR3 protein: CSVEDPGVAGSYEQYF
J gene: TRBJ1-6; V gene: TRBV3-1; CDR3 protein: CASSREDGTGRGTYNSPLHF
J gene: TRBJ2-3; V gene: TRBV3-1; CDR3 protein: CASSLVGVGSSTDTQYF
J gene: TRBJ2-1; V gene: TRBV7-2; CDR3 protein: CASSLGSGRSYNEQFF
J gene: TRBJ2-7; V gene: TRBV11-2; CDR3 protein: CASSLHRTYEQYF
J gene: TRBJ2-3; V gene: TRBV4-3; CDR3 protein: CASSQFLAGTGDTQYF
J gene: TRBJ2-5; V gene: TRBV5-1; CDR3 protein: CASSLQDRYETQYF
J gene: TRBJ2-7; V gene: TRBV20-1; CDR3 protein: CSASMGLAGSPYEQYF
J gene: TRBJ2-7; V gene: TRBV27; CDR3 protein: CASSISGSHEQYF
J gene: TRBJ2-2; V gene: TRBV7-2; CDR3 protein: CASSRETGFTGELFF
J gene: TRBJ1-2; V gene: TRBV20-1; CDR3 protein: CSANDRDIPYGYTF
J gene: TRBJ2-7; V gene: TRBV28; CDR3 protein: CASSLSTGIYEQYF
J gene: TRBJ2-7; V gene: TRBV5-1; CDR3 protein: CASSPIAGTSGHEQYF
J gene: TRBJ1-5; V gene: TRBV6-2/TRBV6-3; CDR3 protein: CASSRGSRNQPQHF
J gene: TRBJ2-7; V gene: TRBV6-1; CDR3 protein: CASRRQGGYEQYF
J gene: TRBJ2-2; V gene: TRBV10-2; CDR3 protein: CASSGVTAEDGELFF
J gene: TRBJ2-6; V gene: TRBV30; CDR3 protein: CAWKRETGANVLTF